This is a list of T cell receptor beta chains from one sample in a study of cytomegalovirus exposure and HLA in healthy donors. TCRdb's table, derived via immunoSEQ multiplex PCR, lists solely in-frame clones and lacks some. The repertoire includes about 180,000 clones, about 78% of them detected once, and less than 15% sits in the top ten. Sample: PBMCs. These receptor sequences come from a woman aged 45 to 65 in good health and CMV-seropositive. CDR3s include the opening cysteine and the closing phenylalanine or tryptophan. A D gene is named only where the DNA matches it firmly. Size values are once, few and many counts, or a class for expanded clones, and some rows have none.

v_call	clone_size	d_call	j_call	cdr3_nt	cdr3_aa
TRBV5-1	.	TRBD1	TRBJ1-1	TGCGCCAGCAGCCCTGACAGGGGAGGGACTGAAGCTTTCTTT	CASSPDRGGTEAFF
TRBV6-1	.	TRBD1	TRBJ2-5	TGTGCCAGCACCTTGACAGGGGCGGAGACCCAGTACTTC	CASTLTGAETQYF
TRBV18	.	.	TRBJ1-5	TGTGCCAGCTCTTGGGAGGCTAATAGCAATCAGCCCCAGCATTTT	CASSWEANSNQPQHF
TRBV2	once	TRBD2	TRBJ2-5	TGTGCCAGCAGTGAACTAGCGGGTTACAAAGAGACCCAGTACTTC	CASSELAGYKETQYF
TRBV4-1	.	TRBD1	TRBJ1-2	TGCGCCAGCAGCGACACCATTAGGACAGGCCCTAACTATGGCTACACCTTC	CASSDTIRTGPNYGYTF
TRBV4-2	.	.	TRBJ1-3	TGTGCCAGCAGCCAAGAACCCGTGAGGAGCTCTGGAAACACCATATATTTT	CASSQEPVRSSGNTIYF
TRBV5-1	.	.	TRBJ2-1	TGCGCCAGCAGCACCTCGACAGGTTCCGAGCAGTTCTTC	CASSTSTGSEQFF
TRBV9	.	TRBD1	TRBJ1-1	TGTGCCAGCAGCGAGGGACAGGGGCCTAGGAACACTGAAGCTTTCTTT	CASSEGQGPRNTEAFF
TRBV5-1	.	.	TRBJ2-5	TGCGCCAGCAGCCTGACAGAAGAGACCCAGTACTTC	CASSLTEETQYF
TRBV7-9	.	.	TRBJ2-7	TGTTCCAGCAGCCCCGCAGGGTCGGTCCCCTACGAGCAGTACTTC	CSSSPAGSVPYEQYF
TRBV2	.	.	TRBJ2-3	TGTGCCAGCACCTACGGAAGGGGGACCTACACAGATACGCAGTATTTT	CASTYGRGTYTDTQYF
TRBV11-3	.	.	TRBJ2-5	TGTGCCAGCAGCCGACGGGGTGGAGAGACCCAGTACTTC	CASSRRGGETQYF
TRBV30	once	.	TRBJ2-2	TGTGCCTGGAGTGTAGCGCGGAACACCGGGGAGCTGTTTTTT	CAWSVARNTGELFF
TRBV29-1	.	.	TRBJ1-6	TGCAGCGTTGCGCCCCTTTTGGGGCCCCCGAAATACGAAAATTCACCCCTCCACTTT	CSVAPLLGPPKYENSPLHF
TRBV9	few	TRBD1	TRBJ2-3	TGTGCCAGCAGCGTCGATGGACAGGGGCGCACAGATACGCAGTATTTT	CASSVDGQGRTDTQYF
TRBV10-3	.	.	TRBJ2-5	TGTGCCATCAGTGCGGAGGGGGGGAAAGAGACCCAGTACTTC	CAISAEGGKETQYF
TRBV11-2	once	TRBD1	TRBJ1-4	TGTGCCAGCAGCCAAGACAGGGGGTATGAAAAACTGTTTTTT	CASSQDRGYEKLFF
TRBV7-9	.	TRBD1	TRBJ1-5	TGTGCCAGCAGCCCAGGGGGCACTCAGCCCCAGCATTTT	CASSPGGTQPQHF
TRBV10-3	few	TRBD2	TRBJ2-5	TGTGCCATCAGTGAAAGCGGGGGGGCAAAGACCCAGTACTTC	CAISESGGAKTQYF
TRBV5-5	.	.	TRBJ2-2	TGTGCCAGCAGCCCTGGATCCAGGTCGAACACCGGGGAGCTGTTTTTT	CASSPGSRSNTGELFF
TRBV11-2	.	TRBD2	TRBJ2-7	TGTGCCAGCAGCTTAGATTTGGGCGGGGGGTCCCTTAGCTCCTACGAGCAGTACTTC	CASSLDLGGGSLSSYEQYF
TRBV6-1	.	TRBD1	TRBJ2-1	TGTGCCAGCAGCGGGGACAGGAGCTCCTACAATGAGCAGTTCTTC	CASSGDRSSYNEQFF
TRBV10-2	.	TRBD1	TRBJ1-2	TGCGCCAGCAGTGATGGGACAGTAACGGCCTATGGCTACACCTTC	CASSDGTVTAYGYTF